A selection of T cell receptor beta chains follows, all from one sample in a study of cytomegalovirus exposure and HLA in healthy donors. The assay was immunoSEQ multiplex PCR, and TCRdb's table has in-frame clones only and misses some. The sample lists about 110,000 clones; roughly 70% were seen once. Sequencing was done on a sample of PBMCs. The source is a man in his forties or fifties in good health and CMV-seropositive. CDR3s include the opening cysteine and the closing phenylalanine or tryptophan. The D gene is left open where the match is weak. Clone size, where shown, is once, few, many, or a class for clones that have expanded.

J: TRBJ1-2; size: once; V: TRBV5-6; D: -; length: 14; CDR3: CASSPGHQVDGYTF; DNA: TGTGCCAGCAGCCCGGGACACCAGGTCGATGGCTACACCTTC
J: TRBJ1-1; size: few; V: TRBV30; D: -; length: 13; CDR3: CAWSVLAGTEAFF; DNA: TGTGCCTGGAGTGTACTCGCAGGCACTGAAGCTTTCTTT
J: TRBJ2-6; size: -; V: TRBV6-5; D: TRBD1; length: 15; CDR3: CASSSQGAGANVLTF; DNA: TGTGCCAGCAGTTCACAGGGGGCTGGGGCCAACGTCCTGACTTTC
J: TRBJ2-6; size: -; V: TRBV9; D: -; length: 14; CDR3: CASSVPQGANVLTF; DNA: TGTGCCAGCAGCGTCCCACAGGGGGCCAACGTCCTGACTTTC
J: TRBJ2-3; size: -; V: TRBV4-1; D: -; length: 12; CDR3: CASARGPDTQYF; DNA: TGCGCCAGCGCCAGGGGCCCAGATACGCAGTATTTT
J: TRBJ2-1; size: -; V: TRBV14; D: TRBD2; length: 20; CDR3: CASSQGPGTSGRYLDNEQFF; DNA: TGTGCCAGCAGCCAAGGTCCCGGGACTAGCGGGAGGTACCTTGACAATGAGCAGTTCTTC
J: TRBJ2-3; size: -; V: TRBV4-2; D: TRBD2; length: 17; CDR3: CASSQDLAGGVADTQYF; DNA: TGTGCCAGCAGCCAAGATCTAGCGGGAGGGGTAGCAGATACGCAGTATTTT
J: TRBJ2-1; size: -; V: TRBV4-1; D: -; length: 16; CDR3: CASSQEAASRSNEQFF; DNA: TGCGCCAGCAGCCAAGAGGCGGCTAGCAGGTCAAATGAGCAGTTCTTC
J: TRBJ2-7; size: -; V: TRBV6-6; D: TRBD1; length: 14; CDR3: CASRLGQGSYEQYF; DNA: TGTGCCAGCAGACTCGGACAGGGCTCCTACGAGCAGTACTTC
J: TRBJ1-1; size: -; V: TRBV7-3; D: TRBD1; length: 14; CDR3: CASSLNRGGTEAFF; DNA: TGTGCCAGCAGCTTAAACAGGGGAGGCACTGAAGCTTTCTTT
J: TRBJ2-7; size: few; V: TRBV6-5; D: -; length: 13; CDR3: CASSYKGGYEQYF; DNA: TGTGCCAGCAGTTACAAAGGGGGATACGAGCAGTACTTC
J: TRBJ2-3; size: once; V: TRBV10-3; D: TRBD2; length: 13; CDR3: CASRGELTDTQYF; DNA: TGTGCCTCCCGGGGGGAGCTCACAGATACGCAGTATTTT
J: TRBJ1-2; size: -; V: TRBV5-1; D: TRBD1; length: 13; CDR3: CASSPGQGPGYTF; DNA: TGCGCCAGCAGTCCGGGACAGGGGCCTGGCTACACCTTC
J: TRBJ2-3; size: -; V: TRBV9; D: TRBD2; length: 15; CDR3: CASSVSGSSSDTQYF; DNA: TGTGCCAGCAGCGTTAGCGGGAGTAGCTCAGATACGCAGTATTTT
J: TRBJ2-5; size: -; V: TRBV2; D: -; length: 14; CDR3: CASRGTGVKETQYF; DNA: TGTGCCAGCAGGGGTACCGGGGTCAAAGAGACCCAGTACTTC
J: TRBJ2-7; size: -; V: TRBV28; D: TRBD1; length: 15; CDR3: CASRGRTGTGGVQYF; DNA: TGTGCCAGCAGAGGTAGAACCGGGACAGGAGGGGTGCAGTACTTC
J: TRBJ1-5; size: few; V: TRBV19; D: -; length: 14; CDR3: CASSMGRSNQPQHF; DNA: TGTGCCAGTAGTATGGGCAGGAGCAATCAGCCCCAGCATTTT
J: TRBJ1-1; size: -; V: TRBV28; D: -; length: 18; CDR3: CASSFSFWGERSRTEAFF; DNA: TGTGCCAGCAGTTTCTCCTTTTGGGGGGAACGTTCACGGACTGAAGCTTTCTTT
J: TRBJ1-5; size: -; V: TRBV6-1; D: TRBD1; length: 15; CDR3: CASRAGTGAGQPQHF; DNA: TGTGCCAGCAGGGCCGGGACAGGGGCAGGTCAGCCCCAGCATTTT
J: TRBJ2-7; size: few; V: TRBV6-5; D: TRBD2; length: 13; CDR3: CASRASGRYEQYF; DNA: TGTGCCAGCCGGGCTAGCGGGAGATACGAGCAGTACTTC
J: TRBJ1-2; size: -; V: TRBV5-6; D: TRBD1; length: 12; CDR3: CASSPGQDGYTF; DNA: TGTGCCAGCAGCCCGGGACAGGATGGCTACACCTTC
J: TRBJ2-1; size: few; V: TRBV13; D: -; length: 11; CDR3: CASRAFHEQFF; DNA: TGTGCCAGCAGAGCATTCCACGAGCAGTTCTTC
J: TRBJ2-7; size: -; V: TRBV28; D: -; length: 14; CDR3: CASSPRGPSYEQYF; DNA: TGTGCCAGCAGTCCCAGGGGACCCTCCTACGAGCAGTACTTC
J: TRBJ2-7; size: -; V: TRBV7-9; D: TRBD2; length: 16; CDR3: CASSSTSGLRASEQYF; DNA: TGTGCCAGCAGCTCGACTAGCGGGTTGAGAGCTAGCGAGCAGTACTTC
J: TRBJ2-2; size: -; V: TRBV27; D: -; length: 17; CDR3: CASSPEGSRSNTGELFF; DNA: TGTGCCAGCAGTCCCGAGGGCAGCAGATCGAACACCGGGGAGCTGTTTTTT
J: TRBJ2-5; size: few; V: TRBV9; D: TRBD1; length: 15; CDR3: CASSESPDRGETQYF; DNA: TGTGCCAGCAGCGAGAGCCCGGACAGGGGAGAGACCCAGTACTTC
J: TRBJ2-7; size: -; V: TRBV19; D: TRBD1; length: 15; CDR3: CASSIPGQGADEQYF; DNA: TGTGCCAGTAGTATTCCCGGACAGGGGGCGGATGAGCAGTACTTC
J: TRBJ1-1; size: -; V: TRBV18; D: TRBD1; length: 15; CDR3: CASSPMTGMNTEAFF; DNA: TGTGCCAGCTCACCGATGACAGGGATGAACACTGAAGCTTTCTTT
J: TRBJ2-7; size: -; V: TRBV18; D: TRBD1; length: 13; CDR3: CASSLGQDYEQYF; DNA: TGTGCCAGCTCACTAGGACAGGACTACGAGCAGTACTTC
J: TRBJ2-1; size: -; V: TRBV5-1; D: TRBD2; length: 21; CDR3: CASSVRRGGFSGVGARNEQFF; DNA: TGCGCCAGCAGCGTGAGGCGGGGGGGGTTCTCGGGAGTTGGGGCCCGAAATGAGCAGTTCTTC
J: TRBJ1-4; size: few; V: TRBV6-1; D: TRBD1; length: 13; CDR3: CAGEDRESEKLFF; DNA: TGTGCCGGTGAGGACAGGGAGAGTGAAAAACTGTTTTTT
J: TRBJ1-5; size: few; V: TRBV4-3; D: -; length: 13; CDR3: CASSPSPDQPQHF; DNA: TGCGCCAGCAGCCCTTCTCCAGATCAGCCCCAGCATTTT
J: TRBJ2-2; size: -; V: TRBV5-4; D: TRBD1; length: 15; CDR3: CASSSGTARTGELFF; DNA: TGTGCCAGCAGCTCCGGGACAGCGCGAACCGGGGAGCTGTTTTTT
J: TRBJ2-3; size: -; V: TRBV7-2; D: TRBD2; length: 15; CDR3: CASSLDGLETDTQYF; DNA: TGTGCCAGCAGCTTAGATGGACTAGAGACAGATACGCAGTATTTT
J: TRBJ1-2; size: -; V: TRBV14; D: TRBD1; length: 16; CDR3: CASSRTGTGGNYGYTF; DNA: TGTGCCAGCAGCCGGACCGGGACAGGGGGTAACTATGGCTACACCTTC
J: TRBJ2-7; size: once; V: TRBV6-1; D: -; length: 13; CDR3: CASSGVLSYEQYF; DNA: TGTGCCAGCAGCGGGGTTCTCTCCTACGAGCAGTACTTC
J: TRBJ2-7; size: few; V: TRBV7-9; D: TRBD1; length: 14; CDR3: CASSLKQGTYEQYF; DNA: TGTGCCAGCAGCTTAAAACAGGGGACCTACGAGCAGTACTTC
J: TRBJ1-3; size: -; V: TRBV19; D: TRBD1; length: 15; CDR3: CASAGTATPRNTIYF; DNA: TGTGCCAGTGCCGGGACAGCCACTCCGAGAAACACCATATATTTT
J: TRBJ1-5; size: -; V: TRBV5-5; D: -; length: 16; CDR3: CASSLMGSNSNQPQHF; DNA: TGTGCCAGCAGCTTAATGGGCAGTAATAGCAATCAGCCCCAGCATTTT
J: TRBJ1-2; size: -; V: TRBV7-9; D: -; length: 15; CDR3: CASSSDAGGSDGYTF; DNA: TGTGCCAGCAGCTCCGATGCGGGGGGCTCGGATGGCTACACCTTC
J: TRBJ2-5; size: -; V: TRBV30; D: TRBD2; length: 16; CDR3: CAWSDGRLAGKETQYF; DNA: TGTGCCTGGAGCGACGGGCGACTAGCGGGTAAAGAGACCCAGTACTTC
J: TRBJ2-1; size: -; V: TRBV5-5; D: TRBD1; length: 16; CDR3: CASSSRQGTSYNEQFF; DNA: TGTGCCAGCAGCTCCCGACAGGGCACCTCCTACAATGAGCAGTTCTTC
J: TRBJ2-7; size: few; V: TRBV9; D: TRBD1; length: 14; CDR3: CASSVEGTAYEQYF; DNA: TGTGCCAGCAGCGTAGAGGGGACAGCCTACGAGCAGTACTTC
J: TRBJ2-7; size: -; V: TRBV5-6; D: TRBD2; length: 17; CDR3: CASSLVGGTSGSYEQYF; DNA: TGTGCCAGCAGCTTGGTTGGGGGGACTAGCGGCTCCTACGAGCAGTACTTC
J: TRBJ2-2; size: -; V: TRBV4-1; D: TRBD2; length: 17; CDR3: CASSRTPGLAGAGELFF; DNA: TGCGCCAGCAGCCGGACCCCGGGACTAGCGGGAGCCGGGGAGCTGTTTTTT
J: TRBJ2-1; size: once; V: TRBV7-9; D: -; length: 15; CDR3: CAEGVEPPPYNEQFF; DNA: TGTGCTGAGGGGGTCGAACCCCCGCCCTACAATGAGCAGTTCTTC
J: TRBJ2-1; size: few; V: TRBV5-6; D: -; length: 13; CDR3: CASSLDSYNEQFF; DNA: TGTGCCAGCAGCTTGGATAGCTACAATGAGCAGTTCTTC
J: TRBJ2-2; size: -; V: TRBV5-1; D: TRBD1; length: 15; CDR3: CASSLGGSNTGELFF; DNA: TGCGCCAGCAGCTTAGGGGGCTCGAACACCGGGGAGCTGTTTTTT
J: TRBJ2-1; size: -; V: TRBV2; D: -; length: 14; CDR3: CASSEGYRENEQFF; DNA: TGTGCCAGCAGTGAGGGGTACAGGGAAAATGAGCAGTTCTTC
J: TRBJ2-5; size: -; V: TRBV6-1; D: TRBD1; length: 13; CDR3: CATHIGTEETQYF; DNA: TGTGCCACCCATATCGGGACAGAAGAGACCCAGTACTTC
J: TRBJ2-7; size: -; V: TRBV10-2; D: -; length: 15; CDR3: CASSEIWSGTYEQYF; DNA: TGCGCCAGCAGTGAAATCTGGAGCGGCACCTACGAGCAGTACTTC
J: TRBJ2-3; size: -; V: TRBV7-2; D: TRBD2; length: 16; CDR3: CASSPTSGGFTDTQYF; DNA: TGTGCCAGCAGCCCTACTAGCGGAGGATTCACAGATACGCAGTATTTT
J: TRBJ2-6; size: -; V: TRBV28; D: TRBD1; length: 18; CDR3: CASSPAGTGYSGANVLTF; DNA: TGTGCCAGCAGTCCTGCCGGGACAGGGTATTCTGGGGCCAACGTCCTGACTTTC